This TCR beta chain derives from a study of blood T cell repertoires in COVID-19. Overall study context: Nucleic acid was either cDNA or gDNA, and it came from T cells, B-cell-depleted T cells, or PBMCs.

This clone was counted a single time. V dropped 5 bases and J dropped 2 bases, with 16 bases sitting between them. Per germline, CDR1 SGHVS and CDR2 FQNEAQ. The length of the CDR3 is 16 residues. Assay: immunoSEQ multiplex PCR; the TCRdb copy retains only in-frame clones and omits some. Of fewer than 250,000 clones detected, 83% appear once; the ten largest clones hold about 3.6%. This receptor was taken from a woman between 40 and 50 years old who had been exposed to COVID-19. The J gene is TRBJ1-5, the V gene TRBV7-8; possible D gene TRBD1, 5 bases. The sample consisted of PBMCs or T cells enriched from blood (not recorded which). The CDR3: CASSQMAGWGNQPQHF. CDR3 DNA sequence: TGTGCCAGCAGCCAAATGGCAGGGTGGGGCAATCAGCCCCAGCATTTT.